Listed below are T cell receptor beta chains from one sample, sequenced in a study of CD8 T cells in ankylosing spondylitis. Using its own MiXCR run on the 5' RACE reads, TCRdb lists one record per CDR3 protein. The data show approximately 550,000 distinct CDR3 sequences, roughly 13% seen once. Sequences were obtained from blood, either unsorted or a sorted T cell fraction (not recorded which). Receptors originate from a male donor with ankylosing spondylitis. CDR3s include the opening cysteine and the closing phenylalanine or tryptophan. For some rows the clone size is stated as once, few or many, or as a class when expanded; others skip it.

v_call clone_size cdr3_aa
TRBV10-3 - CAISVSGGLDEQYF
TRBV2 few CASSDRDRYTEAFF
TRBV6-5 - CASSYPDRGGNEKLFF
TRBV5-6 few CASSRDRGIYGYTF
TRBV7-2 - CASSLRGAGGGTQYF
TRBV5-1 few CASTPTGLRTGELFF
TRBV29-1 - CSVDWPGAIYGYTF
TRBV18 - CASSPGEFVYNEQFF
TRBV2 many CASTTQGYDEQFF
TRBV20-1 few CSAITGWGEANEKLFF
TRBV28 few CASIPSTGPNYGYTF
TRBV5-1 few CASSWTLLAGRDEQFF
TRBV11-2 - CATTQGLPYEQYF
TRBV30 - CAWRVRGSSYEQYF
TRBV5-4 - CASSLGDRANSPLHF
TRBV11-2 - CASSYPLGVEAFF
TRBV7-9 few CASSGGVAGQETQYF
TRBV6-6 few CASWGQGTGELFF
TRBV3-1 many CASRLGNQPQHF
TRBV5-1 - CASSLDRLTNYGYTF
TRBV7-2 - CASSRGGGYNSPLHF
TRBV11-2 few CASSLLAGSQETQYF
TRBV5-1 - CASSHGLASSSYNEQFF
TRBV27 - CASSPYRGSTYEQYF
TRBV4-2 few CASSQGSGINTEAFF
TRBV12-3/TRBV12-4 - CASSPMAALETQYF
TRBV29-1 many CSVPGTGDLTGELFF
TRBV3-1 - CASSQEGVTEAFF
TRBV12-3/TRBV12-4 - CASSFGGLRTDTQYF
TRBV3-1 - CASSPPLAGGPYKQYF
TRBV5-1 many CASRPGGGTEAFF
TRBV6-1 few CASSRQGLTNEKLFF
TRBV20-1 - CSALGGVFNSPLHF
TRBV5-1 many CASSHRDPAVDTQYF
TRBV12-3/TRBV12-4 many CASSLILTSGRTGELFF
TRBV20-1 many CSAIHASAVEQFF
TRBV28 few CASSFAGSLTEAFF
TRBV2 few CANRRHGRVNTEAFF
TRBV7-8 - CASSLAPSGSYEQYF
TRBV7-9 many CASSLGTGFNYGYTF
TRBV20-1 - CCARDQGTPRYNEQFF
TRBV24-1 - CATSPGVSFNYGYTF
TRBV29-1 few CSAGSGDSTDTQYF
TRBV7-6 few CASSNYGGNQPQHF
TRBV4-2 few CASSQTQGEEETQYF
TRBV14 - CASSQSQGLNTEAFF
TRBV20-1 - CSARGDGGVSYEQYF
TRBV27 few CASKSSGPYEQYF
TRBV24-1 - CATSGTGTVTDTQYF
TRBV15 - CATSSSLGREQYF
TRBV7-2 - CASSLGPGGNTIYF